Below are 13 T cell receptor beta chains sequenced from a single sample in a study of monozygotic twins with inflammatory bowel disease. From its re-call of the 5' RACE reads, TCRdb lists each CDR3 protein once, without DNA. This sample contains more than 300,000 distinct CDR3 sequences. Sequenced material: blood. Source of these receptors: a human donor with ulcerative colitis or Crohn's disease, or a healthy co-twin of an affected twin (not recorded which).

V is TRBV4-3 and J is TRBJ1-1; there is no DNA to check the TCRdb D call of TRBD1. CDR3 length equals 14 residues. The V gene's germline CDR1 is LGHNA and CDR2 YSLEER. The chain's CDR3 is CASSQAGGNTEAFF.

The chain has TRBV10-3 and TRBJ1-1; TCRdb names TRBD1, which stays unverified in the absence of DNA. Per germline, CDR1 ENHRY and CDR2 SYGVKD. CDR3 length: 16 amino acids. The CDR3 sequence: CAISEAPGQGVYEAFF.

This sequence joins TRBV29-1 and TRBJ2-1. Germline-derived CDR1 and CDR2 are SQVTM and ANQGSEA. CDR3 length equals 13 residues. The CDR3 sequence is CSVARLTANEQFF.

This chain uses TRBV7-2 with TRBJ2-7; with no DNA, the TCRdb D assignment of TRBD2 cannot be verified. This CDR3 is 13 amino acids long. Germline CDR1 and CDR2: SGHTA and FQGNSA. The CDR3 here is CASSHGTSYEQYF.

The chain has TRBV7-2 and TRBJ2-7. This CDR3 has 15 amino acids. CDR1 and CDR2 (germline): SGHTA, FQGNSA. The CDR3 loop reads CASSRFKGTPYEQYF.

This chain joins TRBV5-1 and TRBJ2-7; TCRdb's D call of TRBD1 is untestable without DNA. This CDR3 contains 13 residues. Germline loops: CDR1 SGHRS, CDR2 YFSETQ. CDR3 amino acids: CASSPRQELEQYF.

V gene TRBV7-8 combines with J gene TRBJ2-7; TCRdb proposes TRBD2, but this gene call is untestable without DNA. The CDR3 has 16 amino acids. Germline lookup yields CDR1 SGHVS and CDR2 FQNEAQ. The CDR3 here is CASRGRGGANFNEQYF.

This chain links TRBV27 with TRBJ2-1; TCRdb's D call of TRBD1 is untestable without DNA. There are 16 residues in the CDR3. Germline V gene lookup returns CDR1 MNHEY and CDR2 SMNVEV (reference sequence). CDR3 protein: CASSFPGTGDYNEQFF.

This chain uses TRBV20-1 with TRBJ1-1; the D call from TCRdb, TRBD1, cannot be confirmed without DNA. Germline V gene sequence: CDR1 DFQATT, CDR2 SNEGSKA (reference sequence). CDR3 length equals 13 residues. CDR3: CSCGGRTNTEAFF.

The chain links TRBV20-1 to TRBJ2-6; TCRdb's D call, TRBD1, is unchecked because there is no DNA. From germline, CDR1 is DFQATT and CDR2 SNEGSKA (reference sequence). This CDR3 spans 16 amino acids. CDR3 protein: CSASQGATSGANVLTF.

V usage is TRBV5-1 and J usage is TRBJ2-3; TCRdb's D gene call, TRBD1, goes unchecked for lack of DNA. The CDR3 consists of 14 residues. CDR1 and CDR2 (germline): SGHRS, YFSETQ. The CDR3 sequence is CASRQGDRTDTQYF.

This sequence joins TRBV5-1 and TRBJ2-5; there is no DNA to check the TCRdb D call of TRBD1. CDR3 length: 15 residues. Germline V gene data show CDR1 as SGHRS and CDR2 as YFSETQ. CDR3 region: CASTKAGTGEETQYF.

The rearrangement uses TRBV11-2 and TRBJ2-2; TCRdb outputs TRBD1, but without DNA this stays unchecked. This CDR3 has 15 amino acids. Per the germline V gene, CDR1 is SGHAT and CDR2 is FQNNGV. CDR3 protein: CASSLLTRGNGELFF.